The 5 T cell receptor beta chains reported below all come from one sample, sequenced in a study of long-term antiretroviral therapy in people with HIV. Investigators performed immunoSEQ version v3.0 at survey level. Using immunoSEQ multiplex PCR, the repertoire was profiled, and TCRdb retains in-frame clones only, with some absent. The repertoire holds 15,000 to 20,000 clones, approximately 81% seen once, with around 19% in the top ten. The sequencing used unsorted PBMCs, collected 0.6 years after starting antiretroviral therapy. Source of these receptors: a woman between 18 and 30 years old with HIV.

This chain links TRBV6-1 with TRBJ1-5; 10 bases are a match to TRBD1. The CDR3 sequence is 15 residues long. V was clipped by 9 bases and J by 6 bases; unmatched bases: 11. Per germline, CDR1 MNHNS and CDR2 SASEGT. CDR3 region: CASLTGTGEGQPQHF. In nucleotides, the CDR3 is TGTGCCAGTTTAACCGGGACAGGGGAGGGTCAGCCCCAGCATTTT.

By share of the sample, this clone is large. The chain employs TRBV7-9 and TRBJ1-5, with D perhaps matching TRBD1 (5 bases). V was trimmed by 3 bases and J by 5 bases, leaving 14 bases between them. The CDR3 has 15 amino acids. CDR1 is SEHNR, CDR2 FQNEAQ, per germline (reference sequence). This chain's CDR3 is CASSFTGEPDQPQHF. CDR3 coding DNA: TGTGCCAGCAGCTTTACGGGGGAGCCTGATCAGCCCCAGCATTTT.

The chain carries TRBV27 and TRBJ1-1; TRBD1 is a possible D gene (5 bases). V was cut by 6 bases and J by 4 bases, with 15 bases left in between. Looked up from germline, CDR1 is MNHEY and CDR2 is SMNVEV (reference sequence). The CDR3 has 14 residues. The CDR3 protein is CASSRAFSSTEAFF. The CDR3 DNA is TGTGCCAGCAGCAGGGCATTTAGCTCCACTGAAGCTTTCTTT.

The chain carries TRBV5-1 and TRBJ1-4, with TRBD1 matching over 7 bases. Trimming cost V 9 bases and J 7 bases; bases outside gene matches: 9. The CDR3 extends over 13 amino acids. Germline loops: CDR1 SGHRS, CDR2 YFSETQ. In nucleotides, the CDR3 is TGCGCCACCCGACAGGGTTGGGGTGAAAAACTGTTTTTT. Encoded protein: CATRQGWGEKLFF. Full variable domain (rest looked up from reference TRBV5-1 and TRBJ1-4): KAGVTQTPRYLIKTRGQQVTLSCSPISGHRSVSWYQQTPGQGLQFLFEYFSETQRNKGNFPGRFSGRQFSNSRSEMNVSTLELGDSALYLCATRQGWGEKLFFGSGTQLSVL.

This sequence joins TRBV7-3 and TRBJ2-7, with D unclear. Germline CDR1 and CDR2: SGHTA and FQGTGA. The CDR3 contains 12 residues. With 5 bases removed from V and 5 bases from J, the gap between germline ends came to 10 bases. CDR3 loop: CASSPLWDEQYF. The CDR3 nucleotides are TGTGCCAGCAGCCCCCTCTGGGACGAGCAGTACTTC.